The count of the clone carrying this TCR beta chain is one. The source of the sample is a study of blood T cell repertoires in COVID-19. Profiling relied on immunoSEQ multiplex PCR, and the TCRdb table lists in-frame clones only, not all of them. The sample has 160,000 or so clones, 80% to 90% seen once. Material: peripheral blood. The receptor was isolated from a woman older than 75 with acute or convalescent COVID-19.

For the CDR3, the DNA is TGTGCCAGCACCGGACAACGTAATCAGCCCCAGCATTTT. Its protein is CASTGQRNQPQHF. The rearrangement joins TRBV2 to TRBJ1-5; possible D gene TRBD1, 5 bases. Deletions cut 7 bases from V and 4 bases from J, with 11 bases between. CDR3 size: 13 residues. Germline CDR1 is SNHLY and CDR2 is FYNNEI.